The 27 T cell receptor beta chains below all came from one sample that was sequenced in a study of shared clonotypes between healthy human individuals. Some clones are missing from TCRdb's copy, which holds only in-frame ones; the method was immunoSEQ multiplex PCR. This sample yields roughly 2.2 million clones, of which over 90% are seen a single time; 0.39% belongs to the top ten. The sample was naive CD4+ T cells from PBMCs. Indicated subset: CD45RA+ positively selected. These receptors were taken from a man aged 18 to 30 in good health. Some clones in this sample may be carry-over from other donors' samples.

The chain recombines TRBV10-3 with TRBJ2-5, with D possibly TRBD1 on 5 matching bases. The V end lost 5 bases, the J end lost 4 bases, and 8 bases lay between the germline ends. CDR1 ENHRY and CDR2 SYGVKD come from the germline V gene. The CDR3 contains 12 residues. Written as DNA, the CDR3 is TGTGCCATCAGTCCAGGGTTAGAGACCCAGTACTTC. This gives the protein CAISPGLETQYF.

This rearrangement joins TRBV5-1 to TRBJ2-7, with D perhaps TRBD1 (5 bases). V lost 2 bases, J lost 2 bases, and 11 bases lay in between. Germline values: CDR1 SGHRS, CDR2 YFSETQ. This CDR3 is 14 amino acids long. The chain's CDR3 is CASSFSTATYEQYF. The CDR3 DNA is TGCGCCAGCAGCTTCTCGACAGCTACCTACGAGCAGTACTTC.

This chain uses TRBV10-1 with TRBJ1-5; D may be TRBD1 (5 bases). The CDR3 spans 16 residues. Germline assignment: CDR1 WNHNN and CDR2 SYGVQD (reference sequence). The germline V and J ends were trimmed by 0 bases and 3 bases, with 12 bases remaining between them. The CDR3 loop is CASSESRGGHNQPQHF. CDR3 nucleotide sequence: TGCGCCAGCAGTGAGTCTAGGGGAGGACACAATCAGCCCCAGCATTTT.

The gene calls are TRBV7-2 and TRBJ1-5; tentative D call: TRBD1 (6 bases). Trimming stripped 5 bases from V and 6 bases from J, with 14 bases between. Per the germline V gene, CDR1 is SGHTA and CDR2 is FQGNSA. The length of the CDR3 is 14 residues. CDR3 DNA sequence: TGTGCCAGCAGCCCTCTCCAAGGGGGTCAGCCCCAGCATTTT. It encodes CASSPLQGGQPQHF. The whole variable domain, filled in from reference TRBV7-2 and TRBJ1-5, reads GAGVSQSPSNKVTEKGKDVELRCDPISGHTALYWYRQSLGQGLEFLIYFQGNSAPDKSGLPSDRFSAERTGGSVSTLTIQRTQQEDSAVYLCASSPLQGGQPQHFGDGTRLSIL.

V and J are TRBV19 and TRBJ2-5, with TRBD1 as a possible D gene (5 bases). V lost 5 bases and J 3 bases, leaving 7 bases between the germline ends. Germline V gives CDR1 LNHDA, CDR2 SQIVND (reference sequence). The CDR3 has 12 amino acids. The CDR3 protein is CASSVREETQYF. CDR3 DNA sequence: TGTGCCAGTAGTGTCAGGGAAGAGACCCAGTACTTC.

V gene TRBV5-1 combines with J gene TRBJ1-2; no clear D gene. This CDR3 is built from 15 residues. Germline-derived CDR1 and CDR2 are SGHRS and YFSETQ. Trimming took 0 bases from V and 4 from J, leaving 13 bases between them. The CDR3 here is CASSLGSTRGYGYTF. The CDR3 region has the DNA TGCGCCAGCAGCTTGGGGTCCACGCGAGGCTATGGCTACACCTTC.

V gene TRBV6-1 combines with J gene TRBJ1-2; tentatively, D is TRBD1 (5 bases). CDR1 is MNHNS, CDR2 SASEGT, per germline. The CDR3 is 13 amino acids. Trimming removed 5 bases from V and 4 bases from J, with 11 bases in between. CDR3 residues: CASSISGPYGYTF. CDR3 bases: TGTGCCAGCAGTATCTCGGGACCCTATGGCTACACCTTC.

On this clone itself: The sample contains more than one DNA sequence encoding this CDR3. The V gene is TRBV28, the J gene TRBJ2-7; D not certain. V gave up 5 bases and J gave up 2 bases, with 4 bases separating them. Germline values: CDR1 MDHEN, CDR2 SYDVKM. The CDR3 length is 11 residues. CDR3 nucleotides: TGTGCCAGCAGTCTCACCTACGAGCAGTACTTC. Residues: CASSLTYEQYF.

V is TRBV6-1 and J is TRBJ2-3; the D gene is possibly TRBD2 (6 bases). With 0 bases removed from V and 3 bases from J, the gap between germline ends came to 10 bases. Germline CDR1 MNHNS, CDR2 SASEGT. The length of the CDR3 is 15 residues. The CDR3 here is CASSEAPGRTDTQYF. The CDR3 coding sequence is TGTGCCAGCAGTGAAGCGCCCGGGAGAACAGATACGCAGTATTTT.

The CDR3 DNA reads as TGCGCCAGCACCCTAAACAATGAGCAGTTCTTC. Translation: CASTLNNEQFF. The chain carries TRBV5-1 and TRBJ2-1; D is ambiguous. There are 11 residues in the CDR3. Trimming took off 6 bases at V and 5 bases at J, with 6 bases between the two ends. CDR1 and CDR2 (germline): SGHRS, YFSETQ.

As regards this clone: This same CDR3 is encoded by further DNA sequences in the sample. The chain combines TRBV4-1 with TRBJ2-3; D unclear. CDR3 length equals 13 residues. V was trimmed by 3 bases and J by 5 bases, leaving 9 bases between them. CDR1 is MGHRA, CDR2 YSYEKL, per germline. The CDR3 sequence: CASSQASEDTQYF. The CDR3 DNA reads as TGCGCCAGCAGCCAGGCTTCGGAAGATACGCAGTATTTT.

The V gene is TRBV29-1, the J gene TRBJ1-1; 7 bases match TRBD1. In germline, CDR1 is SQVTM, CDR2 ANQGSEA. The V and J ends lost 2 bases and 0 bases, in that order; junction bases with no gene match: 3. This CDR3 has 14 amino acids. CDR3: CSVEKGAVNTEAFF. CDR3 in DNA: TGCAGCGTTGAAAAGGGGGCGGTGAACACTGAAGCTTTCTTT.

J is TRBJ1-3 and V is TRBV29-1; a weak D match, TRBD1 (6 bases). V lost 7 bases and J lost 1, with 11 bases in between. The CDR3 length is 13 residues. Germline V lookup: CDR1 SQVTM, CDR2 ANQGSEA. The CDR3 nucleotides read TGCAGCGCTCTACAGGGATCTGGAAACACCATATATTTT. Amino acid sequence: CSALQGSGNTIYF.

This chain joins TRBV27 and TRBJ1-1; perhaps TRBD1 as D (5 bases). V dropped 5 bases and J dropped 4 bases, with 23 bases sitting between them. In germline, CDR1 is MNHEY, CDR2 SMNVEV (reference sequence). This CDR3 is built from 17 residues. The CDR3 bases are TGTGCCAGCAGTCTCTGGGGACGTACCAGGTCTGGCACTGAAGCTTTCTTT. Translated, it gives CASSLWGRTRSGTEAFF.

The rearrangement joins TRBV2 to TRBJ2-5; 13 bases are shared with TRBD2. This CDR3 has 21 residues. Trimming cost V 0 bases and J 1 base; bases outside gene matches: 14. Germline values: CDR1 SNHLY, CDR2 FYNNEI. The CDR3 sequence: CASSEALGGLRLAGGQETQYF. CDR3 in DNA: TGTGCCAGCAGTGAAGCGCTCGGGGGCTTACGACTAGCGGGAGGCCAAGAGACCCAGTACTTC.

The rearrangement links TRBV18 to TRBJ2-7; D gene unclear. There are 13 residues in the CDR3. Trimming removed 2 bases from V and 7 bases from J, with 12 bases in between. Germline V gene data show CDR1 as KGHSH and CDR2 as LQKENI. CDR3 sequence (DNA): TGTGCCAGCTCACCAGCAACGGCGTCTGAGCAGTACTTC. Translation: CASSPATASEQYF. Complete variable domain (other parts from reference TRBV18 and TRBJ2-7): NAGVMQNPRHLVRRRGQEARLRCSPMKGHSHVYWYRQLPEEGLKFMVYLQKENIIDESGMPKERFSAEFPKEGPSILRIQQVVRGDSAAYFCASSPATASEQYFGPGTRLTVT.

J is TRBJ2-5 and V is TRBV5-1, with D tentatively TRBD1 (6 bases). Germline CDR1 and CDR2: SGHRS and YFSETQ. This CDR3 is built from 16 residues. V gave up 4 bases and J gave up 4 bases, with 20 bases separating them. The chain's CDR3 is CASSPVPTGSGETQYF. DNA for the CDR3: TGCGCCAGCAGCCCCGTACCGACAGGCTCCGGAGAGACCCAGTACTTC.

J is TRBJ2-6 and V is TRBV15; D not certain. The V gene lost 0 bases and the J gene lost 0 bases, with 9 bases spanning the gap. The germline V gene encodes CDR1 LNHNV and CDR2 YYDKDF (reference sequence). The CDR3 extends over 17 amino acids. The CDR3 is CATSRDLSVSGANVLTF. The CDR3 coding sequence is TGTGCCACCAGCAGAGATCTCTCGGTCTCTGGGGCCAACGTCCTGACTTTC.

This chain joins TRBV7-2 and TRBJ2-3; the match to TRBD2 covers 8 bases. The ends lost 4 bases at V and 0 bases at J; junction bases unmatched: 3. The length of the CDR3 is 15 residues. Germline values: CDR1 SGHTA, CDR2 FQGNSA. The DNA for the CDR3 is TGTGCCAGCAGCTCCGGGACTAGGAGCACAGATACGCAGTATTTT. The encoded protein is CASSSGTRSTDTQYF.

A remark on this clone: Other DNA sequences in the same sample also yield this CDR3. The V call is TRBV9, the J call TRBJ1-2; D is uncertain. Deletions cut 0 bases from V and 2 bases from J, with 5 bases between. The CDR3 consists of 13 residues. Germline CDR1 and CDR2: SGDLS and YYNGEE. CDR3 sequence reads: CASSVVQNYGYTF. The DNA for the CDR3 is TGTGCCAGCAGCGTAGTACAAAACTATGGCTACACCTTC.

This CDR3 reads CASSQDWGRGYEQFF. CDR3 DNA: TGTGCCAGCAGCCAAGATTGGGGGAGAGGCTATGAGCAGTTCTTC. V usage is TRBV14 and J usage is TRBJ2-1; D tentatively fits TRBD1 or TRBD2 (5 bases each). The V gene's germline CDR1 is SGHDN and CDR2 FVKESK. Deletions cut 0 bases from V and 8 bases from J, with 14 bases between. The length of the CDR3 is 15 residues.

On this clone: The sample has other DNA sequences that encode this CDR3 too. The chain couples TRBV6-5 to TRBJ2-7, with D possibly being TRBD2 (6 bases). CDR3 length: 12 amino acids. Per germline, CDR1 MNHEY and CDR2 SVGAGI. V was cut by 8 bases and J by 0 bases, with 8 bases left in between. CDR3 sequence: CASRGSSYEQYF. CDR3 nucleotides: TGTGCCAGCCGGGGGAGCTCCTACGAGCAGTACTTC.

This chain uses TRBV5-1 with TRBJ2-3; TRBD2 agrees at 13 bases. Losses at the gene ends were 3 bases for V and 4 bases for J; bases not matched to a gene: 8. Germline CDR1 and CDR2: SGHRS and YFSETQ. CDR3 size: 17 residues. DNA for the CDR3: TGCGCCAGCAGCTCTGGACTAGCGGGAGAAAGTCCAGATACGCAGTATTTT. Translation gives CASSSGLAGESPDTQYF.

The chain employs TRBV11-3 and TRBJ2-1; D is unresolved. The CDR3 loop spans 14 amino acids. V was clipped by 1 base and J by 2 bases, with 6 bases between them. Germline lookup yields CDR1 SGHNT and CDR2 YENEEA. The CDR3 loop is CASSLVGTYNEQFF. For the CDR3, the DNA is TGTGCCAGCAGCTTAGTAGGAACCTACAATGAGCAGTTCTTC.

The rearrangement links TRBV29-1 to TRBJ2-5, with TRBD1 identical over 7 bases. The germline V gene has CDR1 SQVTM and CDR2 ANQGSEA. This CDR3 region has 13 residues. V lost 0 bases, J lost 10 bases, and 8 bases stayed unmatched. CDR3 region: CSVEDYYRGIQYF. CDR3 in DNA: TGCAGCGTTGAAGACTACTACAGGGGAATCCAGTACTTC.

With regard to this clone: Other DNA sequences in the sample encode the same CDR3. This sequence joins TRBV18 and TRBJ2-3; 10 nucleotides line up with TRBD2. CDR1 and CDR2 (germline): KGHSH, LQKENI. The CDR3 extends over 15 amino acids. J gave up 3 bases and V 0 bases, and 0 bases lay outside the gene matches. The CDR3 here is CASSPPSGRTDTQYF. CDR3 sequence (DNA): TGTGCCAGCTCACCACCTAGCGGGAGGACAGATACGCAGTATTTT.

As to this clone: The sample holds other DNA sequences that translate to the same CDR3. This chain uses TRBV5-1 with TRBJ1-1; D is uncertain. The CDR3 spans 14 residues. The germline V gene has CDR1 SGHRS and CDR2 YFSETQ. V gave up 4 bases and J gave up 0 bases, with 10 bases separating them. The CDR3 nucleotides are TGCGCCAGCAGCCAGGACGGGCTGAACACTGAAGCTTTCTTT. Translation gives CASSQDGLNTEAFF.